The 29 T cell receptor beta chains below all came from one sample that was sequenced in a study of cytomegalovirus exposure and HLA in healthy donors. Sequencing was performed with immunoSEQ multiplex PCR; in TCRdb, only in-frame clones are kept and a portion is missing. The sample carries approximately 120,000 clones, about nine tenths recorded once. The specimen sequenced was PBMCs. The source of these receptors is a woman aged 18-30 years in good health and CMV-seronegative.

The J gene is TRBJ2-2, the V gene TRBV19; 9 bases align to TRBD2. Trimming took 0 bases from V and 2 from J; bases not matched to a gene: 1. In germline, CDR1 is LNHDA, CDR2 SQIVND (reference sequence). The CDR3 length is 16 residues. CDR3 in DNA: TGTGCCAGTAGTATAGAGCGGGAGGGCAACACCGGGGAGCTGTTTTTT. This codes for CASSIEREGNTGELFF.

This chain uses TRBV5-1 with TRBJ1-2; perhaps TRBD1 as D (5 bases). V lost 0 bases and J lost 7, with 22 bases in between. The CDR3 runs to 17 residues. Germline loops: CDR1 SGHRS, CDR2 YFSETQ. The CDR3 loop reads CASSLDIGSRVNGGYTF. In DNA, the CDR3 is TGCGCCAGCAGCTTGGATATAGGTTCCAGGGTAAATGGTGGCTACACCTTC.

The V gene is TRBV15, the J gene TRBJ1-2; 7 positions match TRBD1. V gave up 3 bases and J gave up 4 bases; unmatched junction bases: 5. The CDR3 is made up of 14 amino acids. Germline V lookup: CDR1 LNHNV, CDR2 YYDKDF (reference sequence). The CDR3 DNA follows: TGTGCCACCAGCAGCGCAGGGGGTGCCTATGGCTACACCTTC. As protein: CATSSAGGAYGYTF.

The chain joins TRBV9 to TRBJ2-1, with D perhaps TRBD2 (5 bases). Deletions cut 3 bases from V and 1 base from J, with 11 bases between. Germline V gives CDR1 SGDLS, CDR2 YYNGEE. The CDR3 spans 15 residues. CDR3 amino acids: CASSGGALSYNEQFF. Written as DNA, the CDR3 is TGTGCCAGCAGCGGGGGAGCCCTTTCCTACAATGAGCAGTTCTTC.

As to this clone: The identical CDR3 is also encoded by other nucleotide sequences in the sample. This chain connects TRBV5-1 to TRBJ2-3; 7 bases are a match to TRBD2. J lost 3 bases, V lost 5 bases, and 9 bases had no gene match. The CDR3 spans 15 residues. CDR1 and CDR2 from the germline V gene are SGHRS and YFSETQ. This CDR3 is CASSVSAGLTDTQYF. The CDR3 DNA reads TGCGCCAGCAGTGTATCAGCGGGATTAACAGATACGCAGTATTTT.

The count of this clone is one. The DNA for the CDR3 is TGTGCCAGCAGCTCCCCGGGGGGCCATAGCAATCAGCCCCAGCATTTT. The encoded protein is CASSSPGGHSNQPQHF. This chain uses TRBV7-2 with TRBJ1-5, with D perhaps matching TRBD1 (6 bases). CDR3 length equals 16 residues. The germline V gene has CDR1 SGHTA and CDR2 FQGNSA. V gave up 4 bases and J gave up 0 bases, with 13 bases separating them.

The V gene is TRBV9, the J gene TRBJ1-1; 8 positions agree with TRBD1. In germline, CDR1 is SGDLS, CDR2 YYNGEE. The CDR3 length is 15 residues. With 2 bases clipped from V and 4 bases from J, the junction kept 7 bases outside the gene matches. CDR3 DNA sequence: TGTGCCAGCAGCGTCATTCAGGGGGCCAGCACTGAAGCTTTCTTT. Translated, it gives CASSVIQGASTEAFF.

The chain carries TRBV5-4 and TRBJ2-7; 9 bases map to TRBD2. This CDR3 has 15 residues. Germline values: CDR1 SGHNT, CDR2 YYREEE (reference sequence). Unmatched junction bases numbered 8, after V lost 1 base and J lost 6 bases. The CDR3 reads CASSLFGTSSREQYF. As DNA, the CDR3 is TGTGCCAGCAGCTTGTTTGGGACTAGCTCACGCGAGCAGTACTTC.

J is TRBJ2-5 and V is TRBV10-1, with 7 nucleotides matching TRBD1. CDR3 length: 12 residues. J lost 2 bases, V lost 9 bases, and 3 bases had no gene match. Germline CDR1 reads WNHNN; CDR2 reads SYGVQD (reference sequence). The CDR3: CARPGQQETQYF. The CDR3 bases are TGCGCCAGACCGGGACAGCAAGAGACCCAGTACTTC.

The CDR3 sequence: CASSVRPRENYGYTF. CDR3 nucleotides: TGTGCCAGCAGCGTCCGCCCTCGGGAGAACTATGGCTACACCTTC. The rearrangement uses TRBV9 and TRBJ1-2; unclear D gene. This CDR3 comprises 15 residues. Trimming took off 2 bases at V and 2 bases at J, with 13 bases between the two ends. Germline CDR1 reads SGDLS; CDR2 reads YYNGEE.

The chain carries TRBV10-3 and TRBJ2-7; D perhaps matches TRBD2 (6 bases). The germline CDR1 and CDR2 sequences are ENHRY and SYGVKD. CDR3 length: 12 amino acids. Trimming pared 7 bases from V and 5 bases from J, leaving 12 bases between. CDR3 DNA sequence: TGTGCCATCACCAACGGGGGTGACGAGCAGTACTTC. Encoded protein: CAITNGGDEQYF.

The chain uses TRBV9 and TRBJ1-1; D is perhaps TRBD1 (5 bases). The V end lost 0 bases, the J end lost 3 bases, and 9 bases lay between the germline ends. The length of the CDR3 is 14 residues. The V gene's germline CDR1 is SGDLS and CDR2 YYNGEE. Here the CDR3 reads CASSVVQGYTEAFF. The CDR3 nucleotides read TGTGCCAGCAGCGTAGTTCAGGGATACACTGAAGCTTTCTTT.

V usage is TRBV5-1 and J usage is TRBJ2-2, with D possibly being TRBD2 (5 bases). Trimming pared 7 bases from V and 3 bases from J, leaving 10 bases between. CDR1 is SGHRS, CDR2 YFSETQ, per germline. This CDR3 has 13 residues. The CDR3 DNA reads TGCGCCAGCCAGCTGGGAGACACCGGGGAGCTGTTTTTT. It translates to CASQLGDTGELFF.

The chain combines TRBV6-6 with TRBJ2-7, with 7 bases matching TRBD1. This CDR3 is built from 14 residues. V lost 6 bases and J lost 5; bases outside the gene matches: 10. Germline-derived CDR1 and CDR2 are MNHNY and SVGAGI (reference sequence). In DNA, the CDR3 is TGTGCCAGCAGAGACACGACAGGGACGGACGAGCAGTACTTC. Protein sequence: CASRDTTGTDEQYF.

This clone was seen just once. This sequence joins TRBV7-8 and TRBJ2-7; D not resolved. The CDR3 runs 15 residues. The V end was cut by 1 base, the J end by 0 bases, with 10 bases between. Germline CDR1 is SGHVS and CDR2 is FQNEAQ. For the CDR3, the DNA is TGTGCCAGCAGCTTAGAAGGCGGCATCTCCTACGAGCAGTACTTC. This codes for CASSLEGGISYEQYF.

This clone was counted a few times. The V gene is TRBV19, the J gene TRBJ2-6; 7 bases are shared with TRBD1. The ends lost 6 bases at V and 3 bases at J; junction bases unmatched: 2. The CDR3 is 14 amino acids. Per the germline V gene, CDR1 is LNHDA and CDR2 is SQIVND (reference sequence). The CDR3 sequence: CASRRTGGANVLTF. CDR3 bases: TGTGCCAGTAGACGGACAGGTGGGGCCAACGTCCTGACTTTC.

This clone has just one count. The chain is built from TRBV7-9 and TRBJ2-2; 9 bases align to TRBD1. J lost 5 bases, V lost 4 bases, and 5 bases had no gene match. CDR1 and CDR2 (germline): SEHNR, FQNEAQ (reference sequence). CDR3 length equals 15 residues. The CDR3 DNA is TGTGCCAGCAGCTCTGGACAGGGGATGACCGGGGAGCTGTTTTTT. Amino acid sequence: CASSSGQGMTGELFF.

In its sample, this clone was seen a few times. As DNA, the CDR3 is TGTGCCAGCAGCGCCGGGACTAGTTTCCACGAGCAGTACTTC. It specifies CASSAGTSFHEQYF. The chain recombines TRBV6-5 with TRBJ2-7, with 8 nucleotides matching TRBD2. The CDR3 is 14 residues long. V was pared by 6 bases and J by 5 bases, with 9 bases of the junction left unmatched. CDR1 is MNHEY and CDR2 is SVGAGI in the germline V gene.

V is TRBV5-1 and J is TRBJ2-7; D gene uncertain. The CDR3 contains 16 residues. The V and J ends lost 3 bases and 1 base respectively, with 17 bases between them. CDR1 and CDR2 (germline): SGHRS, YFSETQ. The CDR3 DNA is TGCGCCAGCAGCTCCTCGCTTTACTACCAATCCTACGAGCAGTACTTC. Protein product: CASSSSLYYQSYEQYF.

This rearrangement joins TRBV6-6 to TRBJ1-5, with 7 bases identical to TRBD1. There are 15 residues in the CDR3. V shed 6 bases and J 0 bases; nucleotides not matched to a gene: 5. Germline V gene lookup returns CDR1 MNHNY and CDR2 SVGAGI (reference sequence). In nucleotides, the CDR3 is TGTGCCAGCAGCCGGGACAGCTATAGCAATCAGCCCCAGCATTTT. This encodes CASSRDSYSNQPQHF.

The rearrangement joins TRBV5-1 to TRBJ1-1, with TRBD1 matching over 7 bases. This CDR3 has 14 amino acids. Germline V gene data show CDR1 as SGHRS and CDR2 as YFSETQ. Germline trimming cut 4 bases from V and 1 base from J; bases unmatched to any gene: 4. Here the CDR3 DNA reads TGCGCCAGCAGCGGGGGGACAGCGAACACTGAAGCTTTCTTT. Translation: CASSGGTANTEAFF.

V is TRBV7-2 and J is TRBJ2-1, with D possibly TRBD2 on 6 matching bases. This CDR3 is 13 amino acids long. V was pared by 6 bases and J by 3 bases, with 9 bases between. Germline V gene lookup returns CDR1 SGHTA and CDR2 FQGNSA. The CDR3 sequence is CASSRDFYNEQFF. The CDR3 coding sequence is TGTGCCAGCAGTCGGGACTTCTACAATGAGCAGTTCTTC.

The chain has TRBV19 and TRBJ1-1, with D tentatively TRBD1 (6 bases). This CDR3 region has 16 residues. Between the trimmed V and J ends, which lost 7 bases and 4 bases, there was a span of 22 bases. The germline V gene has CDR1 LNHDA and CDR2 SQIVND (reference sequence). CDR3 sequence: CASTRGGAVSGTEAFF. The CDR3 DNA reads as TGTGCCAGTACCCGAGGGGGGGCGGTGTCGGGCACTGAAGCTTTCTTT.

The CDR3 sequence: CASSPPPGLAGRGVGDTQYF. The CDR3 nucleotides read TGTGCCAGCAGTCCTCCTCCGGGACTAGCGGGGAGAGGGGTTGGGGATACGCAGTATTTT. The chain recombines TRBV28 with TRBJ2-3, with 13 nucleotides matching TRBD2. Unmatched junction bases numbered 20, after V lost 5 bases and J lost 6 bases. Looked up from germline, CDR1 is MDHEN and CDR2 is SYDVKM. The CDR3 sequence is 20 residues long.

The chain recombines TRBV19 with TRBJ1-4; D remains unclear. Germline V gene data show CDR1 as LNHDA and CDR2 as SQIVND (reference sequence). CDR3 size: 15 residues. V lost 3 bases and J 8 bases, leaving 16 bases between the germline ends. This CDR3 reads CASSISKSSREKLFF. DNA for the CDR3: TGTGCCAGTAGTATTTCAAAATCCAGCAGGGAAAAACTGTTTTTT.

This clone was recorded only once. V is TRBV2 and J is TRBJ2-7; 8 bases map to TRBD1. CDR1 is SNHLY, CDR2 FYNNEI, per germline. CDR3 size: 12 residues. V dropped 7 bases and J dropped 6; count of bases not matched to a gene: 5. For the CDR3, the DNA is TGTGCCAGCACTGGACAGGGAGGCGAGCAGTACTTC. Translation gives CASTGQGGEQYF.

The chain uses TRBV11-3 and TRBJ2-7, with D possibly matching TRBD1 (5 bases). The V gene lost 3 bases and the J gene lost 2 bases, with 17 bases spanning the gap. Germline lookup yields CDR1 SGHNT and CDR2 YENEEA. The CDR3 spans 16 residues. CDR3 DNA sequence: TGTGCCAGCAGCTTGGGCACCTGGGGCACCGCCTACGAGCAGTACTTC. Translated: CASSLGTWGTAYEQYF.

This rearrangement joins TRBV5-1 to TRBJ1-2, with TRBD1 matching 8 bases. CDR1 and CDR2 from the germline V gene are SGHRS and YFSETQ. V trimming: 0 bases; J trimming: 7 bases; junction bases outside the gene matches: 8. This CDR3 region has 15 residues. The CDR3 DNA reads as TGCGCCAGCAGCTTGGCGGACAGGGTGGGGCCTGGCTACACCTTC. It codes for CASSLADRVGPGYTF. Looking up the rest from reference TRBV5-1 and TRBJ1-2 gives the full variable domain: KAGVTQTPRYLIKTRGQQVTLSCSPISGHRSVSWYQQTPGQGLQFLFEYFSETQRNKGNFPGRFSGRQFSNSRSEMNVSTLELGDSALYLCASSLADRVGPGYTFGSGTRLTVV.

As DNA, the CDR3 is TGTGCCAGCAGCTTCCCCAGACTAGCGGGGTACGAGCAGTACTTC. Its protein product is CASSFPRLAGYEQYF. This chain links TRBV7-8 with TRBJ2-7; 11 positions match TRBD2. The V and J ends lost 3 bases and 4 bases, in that order; junction bases with no gene match: 5. The CDR3 totals 15 residues. In germline, CDR1 is SGHVS, CDR2 FQNEAQ.